A selection of T cell receptor beta chains follows, all from one sample in a study of graft-versus-host responses after intestinal transplantation. Sequenced by immunoSEQ multiplex PCR; TCRdb stores in-frame clones only, minus some. In the table there are around 19,000 clones, roughly a third of which are singletons. The input for sequencing was alloreactive CD4+ T cells from a mixed lymphocyte reaction culture, taken before transplantation. All receptors derive from a human patient who was an organ donor for intestinal transplantation. CDR3s include the opening cysteine and the closing phenylalanine or tryptophan. The D gene is left open where the match is weak. Clone size is shown for a subset of rows, as once, few, many or a class of expanded clone.

d_gene	j_gene	abundance	v_gene	CDR3aa	CDR3nt
-	TRBJ1-4	-	TRBV9	CASSVQGWGDEKLFF	TGTGCCAGCAGCGTTCAAGGGTGGGGGGATGAAAAACTGTTTTTT
-	TRBJ1-2	-	TRBV5-4	CASSLGGKIIANYGYTF	TGTGCCAGCAGCTTGGGAGGGAAAATTATAGCTAACTATGGCTACACCTTC
TRBD1	TRBJ2-3	few	TRBV6-5	CASSYPGQGTDTQYF	TGTGCCAGCAGTTACCCAGGACAGGGCACAGATACGCAGTATTTT
-	TRBJ1-5	medium-sized	TRBV12-1	CASSSPGTGGQPQHF	TGTGCCAGCAGCTCCCCCGGGACAGGGGGGCAGCCCCAGCATTTT
-	TRBJ2-3	-	TRBV6-5	CASLLWGTDTQYF	TGTGCCAGCCTCCTCTGGGGCACAGATACGCAGTATTTT
-	TRBJ2-7	-	TRBV18	CASSPIPRYLPYEQYF	TGTGCCAGCTCACCCATTCCTCGGTACCTTCCCTACGAGCAGTACTTC
-	TRBJ1-1	-	TRBV30	CAWSSSGGMGTEAFF	TGTGCCTGGAGTTCCTCGGGGGGGATGGGCACTGAAGCTTTCTTT
-	TRBJ1-4	-	TRBV6-1	CASSEKTAGNEKLFF	TGTGCCAGCAGTGAAAAGACGGCTGGTAATGAAAAACTGTTTTTT
-	TRBJ1-2	few	TRBV6-9	CASSEEWGGYYGYTF	TGTGCCAGCAGTGAAGAGTGGGGAGGATACTATGGCTACACCTTC
-	TRBJ1-2	-	TRBV28	CASSLFGGIYGYTF	TGTGCCAGCAGTTTATTTGGGGGAATCTATGGCTACACCTTC
TRBD1	TRBJ1-2	once	TRBV6-6	CASRQTGGGYGYTF	TGTGCCAGCAGGCAGACAGGGGGCGGGTATGGCTACACCTTC
-	TRBJ2-7	few	TRBV2	CASSDDRTYEQYF	TGTGCCAGCAGCGACGACAGAACCTACGAGCAGTACTTC
TRBD1	TRBJ2-2	-	TRBV2	CASCLDRNTGELFF	TGTGCCAGCTGCTTGGACAGGAATACCGGGGAGCTGTTTTTT
-	TRBJ1-2	-	TRBV1	CTSSYPRLCRKTYGYTF	TGCACCAGCAGTTACCCTCGTTTGTGCCGAAAGACCTATGGCTACACCTTC
TRBD1	TRBJ1-3	-	TRBV4-2	CASSQQGAGNTIYF	TGTGCCAGCAGCCAACAGGGGGCTGGAAACACCATATATTTT
-	TRBJ2-7	few	TRBV6-6	CASSSRTAPYEQYF	TGTGCCAGCAGTTCGAGGACAGCCCCCTACGAGCAGTACTTC
TRBD1	TRBJ1-2	-	TRBV9	CASSHEDRETYGYTF	TGTGCCAGCAGCCACGAGGACAGGGAGACCTATGGCTACACCTTC
-	TRBJ1-1	few	TRBV11-2	CASSLDGGSTEAFF	TGTGCCAGCAGCTTAGATGGAGGGAGCACTGAAGCTTTCTTT
TRBD1	TRBJ2-2	few	TRBV6-5	CASSADRAGELFF	TGTGCCAGCAGCGCGGACAGGGCCGGGGAGCTGTTTTTT
-	TRBJ1-1	few	TRBV6-6	CASSYLPDLNTEAFF	TGTGCCAGCAGTTACCTACCAGATTTGAACACTGAAGCTTTCTTT
TRBD2	TRBJ2-7	medium-sized	TRBV6-5	CASSPPGLAGEVQYF	TGTGCCAGCAGCCCTCCGGGACTAGCGGGAGAGGTGCAGTACTTC
TRBD1	TRBJ1-2	-	TRBV6-1	CASRPTGFGGYTF	TGTGCCAGCAGACCGACAGGGTTCGGCGGCTACACCTTC
TRBD2	TRBJ2-3	few	TRBV28	CASSSGRASTQYF	TGTGCCAGCAGTAGCGGGAGGGCCAGTACGCAGTATTTT
-	TRBJ1-1	-	TRBV5-1	CASSPGPGNTEAFF	TGCGCCAGCAGCCCGGGACCTGGGAACACTGAAGCTTTCTTT
-	TRBJ1-1	medium-sized	TRBV5-1	CASSFSGSTEAFF	TGCGCCAGCAGCTTTTCGGGTAGCACTGAAGCTTTCTTT
-	TRBJ1-5	-	TRBV28	CASSLRLAQPQHF	TGTGCCAGCAGTTTACGGCTGGCTCAGCCCCAGCATTTT
-	TRBJ1-4	medium-sized	TRBV10-3	CAIKALRRDYEKLFF	TGTGCCATCAAAGCTTTGCGCAGGGATTATGAAAAACTGTTTTTT
TRBD1	TRBJ2-2	-	TRBV30	CAWARDRGTGEPFF	TGTGCCTGGGCCAGGGACAGGGGGACCGGGGAGCCGTTTTTT
-	TRBJ2-6	-	TRBV7-9	CAALFPGANVLTF	TGTGCCGCCCTCTTCCCCGGGGCCAACGTCCTGACTTTC
TRBD1	TRBJ2-1	-	TRBV2	CASSEQTGGYNEQFF	TGTGCCAGCAGTGAACAGACAGGGGGGTACAATGAGCAGTTCTTC
-	TRBJ2-5	-	TRBV4-2	CASSQGSLQETQYF	TGTGCCAGCAGCCAAGGGAGCCTCCAAGAGACCCAGTACTTC
-	TRBJ2-5	-	TRBV5-5	CASSLGRGWEETQYF	TGTGCCAGCAGCTTGGGAAGGGGCTGGGAAGAGACCCAGTACTTC
TRBD1	TRBJ1-5	medium-sized	TRBV9	CASSRTGTQPQHF	TGTGCCAGCAGCCGGACAGGGACTCAGCCCCAGCATTTT
TRBD2	TRBJ2-3	-	TRBV5-1	CASRKAGVSTDTQYF	TGCGCCAGCAGAAAAGCGGGAGTTAGCACAGATACGCAGTATTTT
-	TRBJ2-2	-	TRBV20-1	CSARVAGELFF	TGCAGTGCTCGGGTAGCCGGGGAGCTGTTTTTT
-	TRBJ2-3	-	TRBV7-3	CASSLAGGTQYF	TGTGCCAGCAGCTTAGCCGGTGGTACGCAGTATTTT
TRBD1	TRBJ1-1	-	TRBV19	CASSTLGQGKTEAFF	TGTGCCAGTAGTACCCTAGGACAGGGAAAAACTGAAGCTTTCTTT
-	TRBJ2-3	-	TRBV11-2	CASSLGAGDTQYF	TGTGCCAGCAGCCTAGGGGCGGGAGATACGCAGTATTTT
TRBD2	TRBJ2-3	once	TRBV11-1	CASSRTSGRTSTDTQYF	TGTGCCAGCAGCCGGACTAGCGGGAGGACTAGCACAGATACGCAGTATTTT
TRBD1	TRBJ1-2	-	TRBV15	CATTSGTGGRGYTF	TGTGCCACCACCTCCGGGACAGGGGGACGTGGCTACACCTTC
-	TRBJ2-7	-	TRBV4-1	CASSQAGLEQYF	TGCGCCAGCAGCCAAGCAGGGTTGGAGCAGTACTTC
TRBD2	TRBJ2-5	-	TRBV5-1	CASSAGLAGGPLETQYF	TGCGCCAGCAGCGCGGGACTAGCGGGAGGGCCACTGGAGACCCAGTACTTC
-	TRBJ2-5	-	TRBV2	CASSEASGKGTQYF	TGTGCCAGCAGTGAAGCGTCCGGAAAAGGGACCCAGTACTTC
TRBD1	TRBJ1-2	-	TRBV6-1	CASSEVAGGGGYTF	TGTGCCAGCAGTGAAGTCGCAGGGGGGGGTGGCTACACCTTC
-	TRBJ1-5	medium-sized	TRBV6-5	CASGRDHQPQHF	TGTGCCAGCGGGAGGGACCATCAGCCCCAGCATTTT
TRBD2	TRBJ2-5	-	TRBV7-2	CASSLWASGIPYQETQYF	TGTGCCAGCAGCTTATGGGCTAGCGGGATTCCGTACCAAGAGACCCAGTACTTC
TRBD1	TRBJ1-1	-	TRBV9	CASSPRGDRAGTEAFF	TGTGCCAGCAGCCCCAGAGGTGACAGGGCGGGGACTGAAGCTTTCTTT
TRBD2	TRBJ2-1	-	TRBV11-2	CASSFSHNSGSNEQFF	TGTGCCAGCAGCTTCAGCCACAATAGCGGGAGCAATGAGCAGTTCTTC
TRBD2	TRBJ2-5	-	TRBV7-2	CASRRGGASPETQYF	TGTGCCAGCAGACGGGGAGGGGCTTCCCCGGAGACCCAGTACTTC
-	TRBJ2-7	-	TRBV28	CASRGALSYEQYF	TGTGCCAGCAGGGGGGCCCTTTCCTACGAGCAGTACTTC
-	TRBJ2-2	few	TRBV18	CASSIIRTNTGELFF	TGTGCCAGCTCCATCATTCGAACTAACACCGGGGAGCTGTTTTTT
TRBD2	TRBJ2-7	-	TRBV5-4	CASSFRPSGRPPSF	TGTGCCAGCAGCTTTCGTCCTAGCGGGAGGCCTCCCTCCTTC
TRBD2	TRBJ2-1	-	TRBV5-1	CASSSLRGNEQFF	TGCGCCAGCAGCTCGTTGCGGGGGAATGAGCAGTTCTTC
-	TRBJ2-3	medium-sized	TRBV6-5	CASSPGARDTQYF	TGTGCCAGCAGTCCGGGGGCTAGGGATACGCAGTATTTT